Below, 17 T cell receptor beta chains from the same sample are listed, as sequenced in a study of blood T cells in healthy people across ages. A J-beta primer mix and a sample-barcoded 5' primer were used in a second PCR of roughly 7 to 12 cycles. MiXCR, run by TCRdb on the 5' RACE reads, gives a single entry per CDR3 protein. This table has about 1.6 million distinct CDR3 sequences, around 35% appearing once. The sample taken for sequencing was blood. The receptors originated from a woman aged 25 to 45 in good health.

This clonotype was seen a few times. The chain uses TRBV3-1 and TRBJ1-2; the D is unclear. This CDR3 region has 15 residues. CDR1 is LGHDT, CDR2 YNNKEL, per germline (reference sequence). Trimming pared 4 bases from V and 7 bases from J, leaving 19 bases between. Here the CDR3 DNA reads TGTGCCAGCAGCCGAATCGGACGGGGAGAAACTGGCTACACCTTC. Translated: CASSRIGRGETGYTF.

This clonotype has a handful of counts. V usage is TRBV5-6 and J usage is TRBJ2-1, with TRBD1 as a possible D gene (6 bases). Trimming removed 4 bases from V and 5 bases from J, with 19 bases in between. Germline V CDR1 and CDR2: SGHDT, YYEEEE. The CDR3 contains 16 residues. CDR3 region: CASSENRAMAHNEQFF. In DNA form, the CDR3 reads TGTGCCAGCAGCGAGAACAGGGCTATGGCTCACAATGAGCAGTTCTTC.

The J gene is TRBJ2-7, the V gene TRBV5-6; either TRBD1 or TRBD2 may fit D (5 bases each). V was trimmed by 3 bases and J by 5 bases, leaving 15 bases between them. Germline V gene sequence: CDR1 SGHDT, CDR2 YYEEEE. The CDR3 length is 14 residues. The CDR3 spells CASSWGPKEDEQYF. The CDR3 DNA reads as TGTGCCAGCAGCTGGGGCCCGAAGGAGGACGAGCAGTACTTC.

This chain connects TRBV20-1 to TRBJ2-1; D is unresolved. Germline V CDR1 and CDR2: DFQATT, SNEGSKA (reference sequence). Trimming took off 1 base at V and 9 bases at J, with 7 bases between the two ends. CDR3 length equals 11 residues. The chain's CDR3 is CSARGTLEQFF. In DNA, the CDR3 is TGCAGTGCTAGAGGTACGCTTGAGCAGTTCTTC.

This clonotype came up many times. The rearrangement uses TRBV29-1 and TRBJ1-2; perhaps TRBD1 as D (6 bases). Germline CDR1 is SQVTM and CDR2 is ANQGSEA. The CDR3 sequence is 12 residues long. V lost 7 bases, J lost 1 base, and 10 bases lay in between. The CDR3 DNA sequence: TGCAGCGGGGGGCAGCATAACTATGGCTACACCTTC. Protein: CSGGQHNYGYTF.

V usage is TRBV14 and J usage is TRBJ2-5; 7 bases match TRBD1. CDR1 and CDR2 (germline): SGHDN, FVKESK. The CDR3 is 19 residues long. With V trimmed by 4 bases and J by 0 bases, 17 bases remained unmatched. The chain's CDR3 is CASSLKTGSLAPNQETQYF. Here the CDR3 DNA reads TGTGCCAGCAGCCTAAAGACAGGGTCCTTAGCTCCGAACCAAGAGACCCAGTACTTC. The complete variable domain, with remaining parts taken from reference TRBV14 and TRBJ2-5, reads EAGVTQFPSHSVIEKGQTVTLRCDPISGHDNLYWYRRVMGKEIKFLLHFVKESKQDESGMPNNRFLAERTGGTYSTLKVQPAELEDSGVYFCASSLKTGSLAPNQETQYFGPGTRLLVL.

This clonotype was found many times. The rearrangement joins TRBV20-1 to TRBJ2-5; TRBD2 aligns across 7 bases. Germline V CDR1 and CDR2: DFQATT, SNEGSKA (reference sequence). This CDR3 region has 14 residues. Trimming at V came to 3 bases and at J to 4 bases, leaving 8 bases not matched to a gene. The CDR3 DNA sequence: TGCAGTGCTAGGGGGCAGGGAGGGCTAGAGACCCAGTACTTC. Translating it yields CSARGQGGLETQYF.

The chain couples TRBV7-3 to TRBJ2-3; no clear D. The CDR3 loop spans 13 amino acids. V was pared by 4 bases and J by 2 bases, with 7 bases between. From germline, CDR1 is SGHTA and CDR2 FQGTGA. As DNA, the CDR3 is TGTGCCAGCAGCTCCTTCTCCACAGATACGCAGTATTTT. Residues: CASSSFSTDTQYF. The full variable domain, rest sourced from reference TRBV7-3 and TRBJ2-3, is GAGVSQTPSNKVTEKGKYVELRCDPISGHTALYWYRQSLGQGPEFLIYFQGTGAADDSGLPNDRFFAVRPEGSVSTLKIQRTERGDSAVYLCASSSFSTDTQYFGPGTRLTVL.

The table lists this clonotype with a few counts. The chain links TRBV9 to TRBJ2-7; 9 bases are a match to TRBD1. Germline V CDR1 and CDR2: SGDLS, YYNGEE. V was pared by 3 bases and J by 5 bases, with 6 bases of the junction left unmatched. The CDR3 has 14 residues. The CDR3 sequence is CASSGGTGINEQYF. CDR3 sequence (DNA): TGTGCCAGCAGCGGGGGGACAGGGATTAACGAGCAGTACTTC.

This chain links TRBV20-1 with TRBJ2-7, with D maybe TRBD1 (6 bases). The germline V gene encodes CDR1 DFQATT and CDR2 SNEGSKA (reference sequence). Trimming pared 1 base from V and 2 bases from J, leaving 12 bases between. The CDR3 is made up of 14 amino acids. CDR3 DNA: TGCAGTGCTAGAGCCAGGGGACCTACCTACGAGCAGTACTTC. It yields the protein CSARARGPTYEQYF.

This clonotype was seen only a few times. The V call is TRBV9, the J call TRBJ2-5; 9 bases line up with TRBD1. J gave up 3 bases and V 4 bases, and 13 bases lay outside the gene matches. The CDR3 has 17 residues. Germline CDR1 is SGDLS and CDR2 is YYNGEE. In DNA form, the CDR3 reads TGTGCCAGCAGCCCCTCCGCCGACAGGGGGATGGAAGAGACCCAGTACTTC. Translated: CASSPSADRGMEETQYF.

As concerns this clonotype: At one boundary the junction diverges from the germline segment, which might be a read error. V gene TRBV12-3 or TRBV12-4 combines with J gene TRBJ2-6, with D tentatively TRBD1 or TRBD2 (5 bases each). This CDR3 contains 16 residues. The CDR3 nucleotides read TGTGCCAGCAGTTTGGGACCGAACTCTGGGGCCAACGTCCCGACTTTC. It encodes CASSLGPNSGANVPTF.

V gene TRBV20-1 combines with J gene TRBJ1-2; TRBD1 might be the D (5 bases). V lost 1 base to trimming and J lost 1 base, with 13 bases between them. Germline loops: CDR1 DFQATT, CDR2 SNEGSKA (reference sequence). The CDR3 runs to 15 residues. The CDR3 reads CSARGGHRNNYGYTF. The DNA for the CDR3 is TGCAGTGCTAGAGGAGGACACCGAAATAACTATGGCTACACCTTC.

This clonotype was detected a few times. The chain is built from TRBV6-2 or TRBV6-3 and TRBJ1-5; 9 bases map to TRBD1. The CDR3 covers 11 residues. V shed 6 bases and J 15 bases; nucleotides not matched to a gene: 6. The germline V gene has CDR1 MNHEY and CDR2 SVGEGT. The chain's CDR3 is CASSRDRERHF. CDR3 in DNA: TGTGCCAGCAGCCGGGACAGGGAGCGGCATTTT.

J is TRBJ2-5 and V is TRBV29-1; weak D call: TRBD1 (5 bases). With the DNA end fitting TRBJ2-7 better, the J assignment may be wrong. The CDR3 contains 13 residues. In germline, CDR1 is SQVTM, CDR2 ANQGSEA. CDR3 nucleotides: TGCAGCGTTGGGGAACTCAGGGTTCACGAGCAGTACTTC. Its translation is CSVGELRVHEQYF.

This sequence joins TRBV12-3 or TRBV12-4 and TRBJ2-7; D is undetermined. V was pared by 6 bases and J by 3 bases, with 12 bases between. The CDR3 is 13 residues long. The CDR3, as DNA: TGTGCCAGCAGGAAGGAGTTGGGCTACGAGCAGTACTTC. This translates into CASRKELGYEQYF.

The chain links TRBV20-1 to TRBJ2-1; 8 positions match TRBD2. The trim removed 5 bases at V and 5 bases at J, leaving 14 bases unmatched. The V gene's germline CDR1 is DFQATT and CDR2 SNEGSKA (reference sequence). CDR3 length equals 16 residues. The CDR3 region is CSAGGREEMSHNEQFF. CDR3 sequence (DNA): TGCAGTGCTGGCGGGCGGGAGGAGATGTCCCACAATGAGCAGTTCTTC.